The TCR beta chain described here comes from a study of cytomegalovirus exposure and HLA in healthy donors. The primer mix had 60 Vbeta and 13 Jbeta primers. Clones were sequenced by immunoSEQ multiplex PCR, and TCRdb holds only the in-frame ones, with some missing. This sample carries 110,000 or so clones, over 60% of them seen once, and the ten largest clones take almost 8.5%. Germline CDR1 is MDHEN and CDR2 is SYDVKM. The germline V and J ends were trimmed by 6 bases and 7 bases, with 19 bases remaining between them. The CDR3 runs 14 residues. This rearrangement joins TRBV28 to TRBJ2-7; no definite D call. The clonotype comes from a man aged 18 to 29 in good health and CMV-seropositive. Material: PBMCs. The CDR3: CASRPGARLWEQYV. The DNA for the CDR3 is TGTGCCAGCAGACCCGGCGCGCGCTTATGGGAGCAGTACGTC.